This T cell receptor (beta chain) stems from a study of cytomegalovirus exposure and HLA in healthy donors. J was trimmed by 6 bases and V by 9 bases; bases with no gene match: 7. This CDR3 is 13 amino acids long. Germline V gives CDR1 SNHLY, CDR2 FYNNEI. The study's findings and limits: Most subjects' HLA-A and HLA-B alleles were reportedly predicted from TCR beta sequences. For presence/absence analyses, sequencing depth was assumed to be roughly uniform across donors. A later analysis linked a missense DCLRE1C variant to TCR beta V- and J-gene trimming.

As concerns this clone: The antigen is undetermined.

The PCR was carried out with 60 Vbeta primers and 13 Jbeta primers. TCRdb's table, derived via immunoSEQ multiplex PCR, lists solely in-frame clones and lacks some. Among about 140,000 clones, 70% to 80% were seen once, and the ten largest hold about 2.5%. The gene calls are TRBV2 and TRBJ2-2; TRBD1 matches at 7 bases. The TCR comes from a woman in her late teens or twenties in good health and CMV-seropositive. Sequenced: PBMCs. The CDR3 spells CASLQGFPGELFF. As DNA, the CDR3 is TGTGCCAGTTTACAGGGGTTCCCCGGGGAGCTGTTTTTT.